This TCR beta chain was documented in a study of T cells in Graves' hyperthyroidism and ophthalmopathy (dated by TCRdb to the late 2010s). Some background on the complete study: Peripheral blood was collected at initial diagnosis, before any treatment. Thyroid tissue and blood T-cell repertoires from six or seven Graves' hyperthyroidism patients were also compared in the study. Whether ophthalmopathy could be predicted prospectively was tested in an independent validation cohort made up of 18 to 20 hyperthyroidism patients plus 17 patients who later progressed to ophthalmopathy. After blood sampling, hyperthyroidism patients were treated with methimazole at a starting dose of 30 mg daily, and ophthalmopathy patients were treated with high-dose intravenous methylprednisolone. A discovery cohort of around 100 patients, about 40 with Graves' ophthalmopathy and approximately 60 with stable Graves' hyperthyroidism, was used to find distinguishing TCR V-J signatures. The 80 to 100 discovery patients were randomly divided into training and test sets at a 7:3 ratio. The paper describes TCR Vbeta CDR3 sequencing of 135 peripheral blood samples, made up of 43 ophthalmopathy patients, 70 to 75 hyperthyroidism patients and around 17 progressor patients. The paper's findings and limits, for the study overall: In validation, the model predicted progression to ophthalmopathy a median of around 6.5 months before onset, with over 60% sensitivity and 72.22% specificity. Ophthalmopathy was separated from stable hyperthyroidism by a 13 V-J signature model, with approximately 85% sensitivity and about 81% specificity obtained in cross-validation and 80%/75% obtained in testing. Most expanded thyroid clonotypes (frequency above 0.001) were also detected in blood, a finding suggesting that blood repertoires may reflect thyroid immune responses. No statistical method was used to set the sample size in advance, and investigators knew the group allocation.

This clonotype was picked up many times. Its cognate antigen has yet to be identified. No base quality values were provided; no much bigger clone lies one nucleotide off. Moderately to severely active disease, a Clinical Activity Score of at least 3, a NOSPECS grade of at least 4, and a duration under 3 months were present in ophthalmopathy patients. Any patient with an uncontrolled infection, another autoimmune disease, pregnancy or lactation was excluded. Diagnoses relied on clinical symptoms, serum thyroxine and TRAb, thyroid ultrasound and orbital computed tomography. Ficoll-Paque density gradient centrifugation was used to isolate PBMCs from approximately 10 ml of fresh peripheral blood. Total RNA was extracted with Trizol reagent, and quality was checked on an Agilent 2100 Bioanalyzer. The trim is 0 bases for V and 7 bases for J, with a gap of 12 bases between the germline ends. CDR1 is given as SGHAT and CDR2 as FQNNGV, both from the germline V gene. The CDR3 numbers 15 residues from cysteine through phenylalanine. The entry retains the CDR3 DNA only, 45 bases that are in frame from base 1.

The TCR beta CDR3 regions were amplified from the RNA transcripts. A first-round RT-PCR of the TCR CDR3 used the HTBI primer set with the Qiagen OneStep RT-PCR kit. A second multiplex PCR round built the libraries, followed by size selection and purification. Libraries were sequenced paired-end with 100 bp reads on an Illumina HiSeq2000. Per the original workflow: Raw data were processed with SOAPnuke, discarding reads with adapters, uncalled bases, mean Phred below 15, or no exact constant-primer or identifier match. High-quality paired reads were merged using COPE v1.2.5, and each unique nucleotide sequence was defined as a clonotype. MiTCR v1.1 was used to align the clonotypes against IMGT TRBV, TRBD and TRBJ reference segments. The analysis was restricted to V-J combinations with a frequency above 0.0001, which together covered 99% to 99.2% of the repertoires. A TCS score was defined as the ratio between F50 (clonal expansion) and ExV (chaos), using BLOSUM62-based TCRdist between CDR3 peptides within each V-J. Welch's t-statistics and random forest reduced roughly 540 V-J features to 13, which were used in a naive Bayes classifier (R e1071). TCRdb reanalyzed the raw reads on its own, using fastp at Q25 for trimming and MiXCR for clone calling, and kept in-frame beta chains. Rows are unified per CDR3 protein, each entry keeping the most common DNA and genes. In this record, the V and J calls reflect TCRdb's handling and not the investigators' own analysis. This sample holds 300,000 to 450,000 distinct CDR3 sequences; 15% to 20% were observed only once. Over 35% of the sample goes to the ten largest clones.

The specimen was blood. The source of this sequence is a man aged 18 to 29 with Graves' ophthalmopathy. The V and J genes are TRBV11-2 and TRBJ2-2; the best D guess is TRBD1, with 5 bases matching. The bases read TGTGCCAGCAGCTTAGATGGGGCAGCAGGCGGGGAGCTGTTTTTT. Its product reads: CASSLDGAAGGELFF.